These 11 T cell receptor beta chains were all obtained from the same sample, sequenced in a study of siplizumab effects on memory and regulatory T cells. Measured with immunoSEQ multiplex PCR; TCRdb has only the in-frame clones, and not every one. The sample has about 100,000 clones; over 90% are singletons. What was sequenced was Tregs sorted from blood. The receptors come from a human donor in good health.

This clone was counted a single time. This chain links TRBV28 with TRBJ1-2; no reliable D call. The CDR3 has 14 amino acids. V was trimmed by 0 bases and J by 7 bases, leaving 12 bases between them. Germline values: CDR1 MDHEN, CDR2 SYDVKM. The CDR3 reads CASSLWSEAGGYTF. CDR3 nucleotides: TGTGCCAGCAGTTTATGGTCCGAAGCCGGTGGCTACACCTTC.

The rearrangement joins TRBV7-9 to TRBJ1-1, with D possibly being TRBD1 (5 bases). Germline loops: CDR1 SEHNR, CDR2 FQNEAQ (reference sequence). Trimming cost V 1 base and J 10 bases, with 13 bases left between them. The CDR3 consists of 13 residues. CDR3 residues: CASSLGVQGRAFF. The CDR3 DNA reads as TGTGCCAGCAGCTTAGGAGTGCAGGGAAGAGCTTTCTTT.

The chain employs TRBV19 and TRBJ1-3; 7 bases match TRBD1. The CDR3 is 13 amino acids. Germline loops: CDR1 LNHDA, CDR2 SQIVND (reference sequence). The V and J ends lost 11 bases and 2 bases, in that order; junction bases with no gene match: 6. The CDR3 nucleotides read TGTGCCGCTGCTCAGGGGGCTGGAAACACCATATATTTT. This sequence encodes CAAAQGAGNTIYF.

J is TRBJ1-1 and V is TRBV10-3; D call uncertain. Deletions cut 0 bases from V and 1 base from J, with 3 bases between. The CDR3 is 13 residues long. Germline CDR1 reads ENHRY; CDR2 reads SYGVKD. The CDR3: CAISESTNTEAFF. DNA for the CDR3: TGTGCCATCAGTGAGTCCACGAACACTGAAGCTTTCTTT.

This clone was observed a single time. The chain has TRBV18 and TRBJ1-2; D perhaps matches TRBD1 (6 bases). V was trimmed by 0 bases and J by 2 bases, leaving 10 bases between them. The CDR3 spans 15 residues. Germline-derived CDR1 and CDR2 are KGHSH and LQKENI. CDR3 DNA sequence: TGTGCCAGCTCACCACCGCCAGGGACAAACTATGGCTACACCTTC. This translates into CASSPPPGTNYGYTF.

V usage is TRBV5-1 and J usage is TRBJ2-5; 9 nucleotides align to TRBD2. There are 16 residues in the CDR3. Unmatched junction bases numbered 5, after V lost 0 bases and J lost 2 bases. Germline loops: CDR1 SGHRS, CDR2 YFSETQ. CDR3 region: CASSLDGSGGQETQYF. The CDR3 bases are TGCGCCAGCAGCTTGGATGGTAGCGGGGGACAAGAGACCCAGTACTTC. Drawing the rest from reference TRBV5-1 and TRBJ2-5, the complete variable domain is KAGVTQTPRYLIKTRGQQVTLSCSPISGHRSVSWYQQTPGQGLQFLFEYFSETQRNKGNFPGRFSGRQFSNSRSEMNVSTLELGDSALYLCASSLDGSGGQETQYFGPGTRLLVL.

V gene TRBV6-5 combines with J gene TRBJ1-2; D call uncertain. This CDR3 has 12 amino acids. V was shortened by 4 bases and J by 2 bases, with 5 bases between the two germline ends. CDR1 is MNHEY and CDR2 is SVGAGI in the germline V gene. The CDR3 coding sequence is TGTGCCAGCAGTTCTGGGAACTATGGCTACACCTTC. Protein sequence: CASSSGNYGYTF.

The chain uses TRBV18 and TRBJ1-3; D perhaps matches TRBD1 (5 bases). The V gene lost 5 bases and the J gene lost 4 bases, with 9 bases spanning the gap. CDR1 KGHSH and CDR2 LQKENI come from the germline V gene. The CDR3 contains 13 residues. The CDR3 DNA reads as TGTGCCAGCTCAGCCGGACAAGGAAACACCATATATTTT. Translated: CASSAGQGNTIYF.

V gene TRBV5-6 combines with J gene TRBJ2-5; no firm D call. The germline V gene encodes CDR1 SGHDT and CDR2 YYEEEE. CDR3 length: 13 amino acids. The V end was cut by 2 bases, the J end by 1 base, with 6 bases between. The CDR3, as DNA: TGTGCCAGCAGCTTCGGAAGCCAAGAGACCCAGTACTTC. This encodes CASSFGSQETQYF.

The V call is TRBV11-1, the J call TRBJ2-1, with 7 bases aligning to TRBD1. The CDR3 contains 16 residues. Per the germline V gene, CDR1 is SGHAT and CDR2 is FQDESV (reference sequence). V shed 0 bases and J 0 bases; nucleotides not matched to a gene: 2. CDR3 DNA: TGTGCCAGCAGCTTAGCGACAGGGAGCTCCTACAATGAGCAGTTCTTC. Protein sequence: CASSLATGSSYNEQFF.

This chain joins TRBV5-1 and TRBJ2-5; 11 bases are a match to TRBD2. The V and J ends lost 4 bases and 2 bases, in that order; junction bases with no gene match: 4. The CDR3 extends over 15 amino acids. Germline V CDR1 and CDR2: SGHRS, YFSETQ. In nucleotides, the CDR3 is TGCGCCAGCAGCACCGGACTAGCGGGTCAAGAGACCCAGTACTTC. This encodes CASSTGLAGQETQYF.